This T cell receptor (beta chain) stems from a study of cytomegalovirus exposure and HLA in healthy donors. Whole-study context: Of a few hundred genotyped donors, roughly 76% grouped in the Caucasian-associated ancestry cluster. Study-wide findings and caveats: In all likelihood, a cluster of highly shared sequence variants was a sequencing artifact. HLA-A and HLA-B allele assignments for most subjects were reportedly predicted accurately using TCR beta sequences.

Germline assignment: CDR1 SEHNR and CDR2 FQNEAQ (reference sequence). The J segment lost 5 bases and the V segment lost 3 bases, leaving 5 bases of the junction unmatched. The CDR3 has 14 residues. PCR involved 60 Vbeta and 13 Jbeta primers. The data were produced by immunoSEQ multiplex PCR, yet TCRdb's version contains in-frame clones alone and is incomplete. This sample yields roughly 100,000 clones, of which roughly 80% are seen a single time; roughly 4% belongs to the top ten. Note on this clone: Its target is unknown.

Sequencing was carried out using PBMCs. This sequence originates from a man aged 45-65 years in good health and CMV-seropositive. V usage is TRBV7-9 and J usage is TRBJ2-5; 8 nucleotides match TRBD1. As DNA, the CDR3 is TGTGCCAGCAGCTTCGGACAGGGCAGGGAGACCCAGTACTTC. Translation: CASSFGQGRETQYF.